The clone carrying this T cell receptor beta chain was detected only a few times. The data derive from a study of cytomegalovirus exposure and HLA in healthy donors. The PCR made use of 60 Vbeta and 13 Jbeta primers. Per the original methods: Unique TCR beta chains totaled about 73 million in a later count, with some 10 million of them shared. TCRdb's table, derived via immunoSEQ multiplex PCR, lists solely in-frame clones and lacks some. V, J and clone size are taken as reported in that table, and D and trimming were inferred from the DNA itself. The sample has about 130,000 clones, roughly 70% seen once; the top ten hold roughly 4%. V trimming: 5 bases; J trimming: 6 bases; junction bases outside the gene matches: 7. Germline assignment: CDR1 SGHVS and CDR2 FQNEAQ. There are 14 residues in the CDR3.

The gene calls are TRBV7-8 and TRBJ1-5, with 7 positions matching TRBD1. Specimen: PBMCs. The clonotype comes from a man aged 50-60 years in good health and CMV-seropositive. The CDR3 reads CASSIQGVVQPQHF. The CDR3 coding sequence is TGTGCCAGCAGCATCCAGGGGGTAGTTCAGCCCCAGCATTTT.